The 18 T cell receptor beta chains in this list originate from one sample, sequenced in a study of blood T cell repertoires in COVID-19. Libraries were prepared by immunoSEQ multiplex PCR; TCRdb keeps only in-frame clonotypes and omits some of them. This table has approximately 230,000 clones, 80% to 90% appearing once. Source material: peripheral blood. The receptor set was obtained from a man at least 80 years old with acute or convalescent COVID-19.

V usage is TRBV11-3 and J usage is TRBJ2-3; TRBD2 agrees at 13 bases. This CDR3 is 18 amino acids long. The germline gives CDR1 SGHNT, CDR2 YENEEA. V lost 5 bases and J lost 0; bases outside the gene matches: 8. The CDR3 loop reads CASSPTRLAGGSTDTQYF. In DNA form, the CDR3 reads TGTGCCAGCAGCCCCACCCGACTAGCGGGGGGTAGCACAGATACGCAGTATTTT.

This chain links TRBV3-1 (or the pseudogene TRBV3-2) with TRBJ2-1; D remains ambiguous. V lost 1 base and J lost 6, with 4 bases in between. CDR1 is LGHDT, CDR2 YNNKEL, per germline (reference sequence). There are 12 residues in the CDR3. CDR3 sequence: CASSQGGNEQFF. The CDR3 nucleotides are TGTGCCAGCAGCCAAGGAGGCAATGAGCAGTTCTTC.

The chain employs TRBV30 and TRBJ2-3; a possible D gene is TRBD2 (6 bases). The CDR3 has 15 amino acids. V dropped 0 bases and J dropped 0 bases, with 10 bases sitting between them. Germline CDR1 is GTSNPN and CDR2 is SVGIG (reference sequence). CDR3 protein: CAWSVGGVSTDTQYF. The CDR3 nucleotides are TGTGCCTGGAGTGTCGGAGGGGTAAGCACAGATACGCAGTATTTT.

The chain uses TRBV5-1 and TRBJ2-2; the D gene is possibly TRBD1 (6 bases). Trimming shortened V by 0 bases and J by 6 bases, and 12 bases separated the two germline ends. Germline loops: CDR1 SGHRS, CDR2 YFSETQ. The CDR3 sequence is 15 residues long. CDR3 nucleotide sequence: TGCGCCAGCAGCTTGGACAGGGCCTGGCCCGGGGAGCTGTTTTTT. Amino acids: CASSLDRAWPGELFF.

In the case of this clone: The junction does not match germline at one end; this may be a read error. This chain joins TRBV7-9 and TRBJ2-3; D is perhaps TRBD2 (5 bases). The CDR3 length is 14 residues. Germline V lookup: CDR1 SEHNR, CDR2 FQNEAQ (reference sequence). The CDR3 here is CAGSRGGDTDTQYF. In DNA, the CDR3 is TGTGCCGGCAGCCGAGGAGGTGACACAGATACGCAGTATTTT.

The chain recombines TRBV6-5 with TRBJ1-2; 8 nucleotides match TRBD1. CDR1 is MNHEY and CDR2 is SVGAGI in the germline V gene. V shed 6 bases and J 6 bases; nucleotides not matched to a gene: 12. The CDR3 loop spans 15 amino acids. The chain's CDR3 is CASSLLGQGGNGYTF. The CDR3, as DNA: TGTGCCAGCAGCCTTCTAGGACAGGGAGGGAATGGCTACACCTTC.

This chain's CDR3 is CSAGQGLEQYF. The CDR3 DNA is TGCAGTGCTGGACAGGGCCTCGAGCAGTACTTC. The chain is built from TRBV20-1 and TRBJ2-7; 8 positions match TRBD1. Unmatched junction bases numbered 3, after V lost 5 bases and J lost 6 bases. Germline lookup yields CDR1 DFQATT and CDR2 SNEGSKA (reference sequence). This CDR3 region has 11 residues.

In DNA, the CDR3 is TGTGCCAGCAGCTACCTGACAGGGGGCAGGAGCTTTAACAATTCACCCCTCCACTTT. Encoded protein: CASSYLTGGRSFNNSPLHF. The chain joins TRBV7-2 to TRBJ1-6, with TRBD1 identical over 10 bases. J was trimmed by 7 bases and V by 4 bases; bases with no gene match: 16. The CDR3 totals 19 residues. Germline V lookup: CDR1 SGHTA, CDR2 FQGNSA.

The chain employs TRBV7-6 and TRBJ1-5; possible D gene TRBD1, 6 bases. The V end lost 2 bases, the J end lost 6 bases, and 11 bases lay between the germline ends. The CDR3 runs to 14 residues. The germline gives CDR1 SGHVS, CDR2 FNYEAQ. DNA of the CDR3: TGTGCCAGCAGCTTAAAGGGGGGGGGTCAGCCCCAGCATTTT. Translated: CASSLKGGGQPQHF. Looking up the rest from reference TRBV7-6 and TRBJ1-5 gives the full variable domain: GAGVSQSPRYKVTKRGQDVALRCDPISGHVSLYWYRQALGQGPEFLTYFNYEAQQDKSGLPNDRFSAERPEGSISTLTIQRTEQRDSAMYRCASSLKGGGQPQHFGDGTRLSIL.

DNA of the CDR3: TGTGCCAGCAGCTTGGGGACTGAAACCTACGAGCAGTACTTC. Translating it yields CASSLGTETYEQYF. The rearrangement joins TRBV5-5 to TRBJ2-7; tentatively, D is TRBD2 (5 bases). In germline, CDR1 is SGHKS, CDR2 YYEKEE (reference sequence). The CDR3 totals 14 residues. Trimming shortened V by 0 bases and J by 2 bases, and 9 bases separated the two germline ends.

This clone was found a few times. V is TRBV5-6 and J is TRBJ1-2, with TRBD1 matching 11 bases. Germline loops: CDR1 SGHDT, CDR2 YYEEEE. The CDR3 is made up of 15 amino acids. The V and J ends lost 3 bases and 2 bases, in that order; junction bases with no gene match: 3. Here the CDR3 reads CASSWGTGGNYGYTF. In DNA, the CDR3 is TGTGCCAGCAGCTGGGGGACAGGGGGAAACTATGGCTACACCTTC.

This rearrangement joins TRBV3-1 (or the pseudogene TRBV3-2) to TRBJ2-7; TRBD2 is a possible D gene (7 bases). There are 16 residues in the CDR3. V shed 1 base and J shed 6 bases, with 19 bases lying between them. Germline CDR1 reads LGHDT; CDR2 reads YNNKEL (reference sequence). The CDR3 sequence is CASSQGGGGGRFEQYF. The DNA for the CDR3 is TGTGCCAGCAGCCAAGGTGGTGGGGGGGGCCGCTTCGAGCAGTACTTC.

The rearrangement joins TRBV18 to TRBJ2-1; D is uncertain. Germline CDR1 reads KGHSH; CDR2 reads LQKENI. V was pared by 4 bases and J by 5 bases, with 12 bases between. The CDR3 consists of 14 residues. The CDR3 sequence: CASSLSSGNNEQFF. The CDR3 DNA reads TGTGCCAGCTCACTATCCTCAGGCAACAATGAGCAGTTCTTC.

This clone was counted once. The chain has TRBV20-1 and TRBJ2-1; weak D call: TRBD1 (6 bases). The CDR3 contains 12 residues. Trimming pared 3 bases from V and 8 bases from J, leaving 11 bases between. The V gene's germline CDR1 is DFQATT and CDR2 SNEGSKA (reference sequence). The CDR3, as DNA: TGCAGTGCTAGTGACAGGTTGGATGAGCAGTTCTTC. Residues: CSASDRLDEQFF.

The J gene is TRBJ2-7, the V gene TRBV27, with 11 bases that match TRBD2. The CDR3 runs to 15 residues. With V trimmed by 5 bases and J by 2 bases, 5 bases remained unmatched. CDR1 is MNHEY and CDR2 is SMNVEV in the germline V gene (reference sequence). This chain's CDR3 is CASSRSTSGTYEQYF. CDR3 DNA sequence: TGTGCCAGCAGTCGCTCGACTAGCGGGACCTACGAGCAGTACTTC.

The CDR3 DNA reads TGTGCCATCAGTGACGGGGACAGGGGTTATAATTCACCCCTCCACTTT. Amino acids: CAISDGDRGYNSPLHF. The chain is built from TRBV10-3 and TRBJ1-6; 10 bases align to TRBD1. Per germline, CDR1 ENHRY and CDR2 SYGVKD. V shed 3 bases and J 4 bases; nucleotides not matched to a gene: 3. This CDR3 is 16 amino acids long.

The chain joins TRBV3-1 (or the pseudogene TRBV3-2) to TRBJ2-1; 11 bases align to TRBD2. The V gene end was trimmed by 0 bases and the J gene end by 7 bases; junction bases not matched to a gene: 8. The germline V gene has CDR1 LGHDT and CDR2 YNNKEL (reference sequence). CDR3 length equals 17 residues. The CDR3 DNA reads as TGTGCCAGCAGCCAAGACTCGAGACTAGCGGGAAGAAATGAGCAGTTCTTC. Amino acid sequence: CASSQDSRLAGRNEQFF.

This clone was recorded a few times. V is TRBV2 and J is TRBJ2-7, with a weak D call TRBD1 (5 bases). The V gene lost 2 bases and the J gene lost 2 bases, with 13 bases spanning the gap. Germline V gene lookup returns CDR1 SNHLY and CDR2 FYNNEI. This CDR3 is 15 amino acids long. This CDR3 reads CASSEQGIQTYEQYF. In nucleotides, the CDR3 is TGTGCCAGCAGTGAACAGGGCATCCAGACCTACGAGCAGTACTTC.